The subject of this entry is one T cell receptor beta chain. Clones were sequenced by immunoSEQ multiplex PCR, and TCRdb holds only the in-frame ones, with some missing. The sample has 80,000 to 130,000 clones, about nine tenths seen once. Blood sampling was done at baseline, cycle 4 day 1, and cycle 7 day 1. The data are from a study of OX40 agonist ivuxolimab in advanced cancers. Study context: Of mixed ages from about 23 to 85 and averaging approximately 60 years, the group was roughly 83% male.

Germline V lookup: CDR1 MDHEN, CDR2 SYDVKM. This CDR3 region has 16 residues. The ends were cut back, 1 base at V and 1 base at J, with 11 bases in the middle. The sequence was obtained from an adult with an advanced solid tumor such as melanoma, head and neck, liver or kidney cancer. The specimen comprised CD4+ or CD8+ T cells sorted from blood, sampled in a trial of the OX40 agonist ivuxolimab. The chain joins TRBV28 to TRBJ2-4; no definite D call. CDR3 sequence: CASSLLSLRAKNIQYF. The CDR3 DNA reads TGTGCCAGCAGTTTATTGTCCCTTAGGGCCAAAAACATTCAGTACTTC. The entire variable domain, with the rest obtained from reference TRBV28 and TRBJ2-4, is as follows: DVKVTQSSRYLVKRTGEKVFLECVQDMDHENMFWYRQDPGLGLRLIYFSYDVKMKEKGDIPEGYSVSREKKERFSLILESASTNQTSMYLCASSLLSLRAKNIQYFGAGTRLSVL.